In its sample, the clone carrying this TCR beta chain was seen a few times. Antigen unknown. The data originate from a study of human T cells and chemical hapten exposure. There are 15 residues in the CDR3. Germline V gives CDR1 GTSNPN, CDR2 SVGIG (reference sequence). The trim removed 2 bases at V and 9 bases at J, leaving 8 bases unmatched. The time point is: pre-sensitization, week 0. Treatment denoted: therapeutic diphenylcyclopropenone sensitization with weekly scalp DPC. Donors, patients with alopecia ranging from 18 to 70 years old and judged suitable for DPC, provided samples. Whole blood, unfractionated, served as the material for total RNA extraction. TCRdb fed the RACE reads into MiXCR, producing one record per CDR3 protein. The table has about 68,000 distinct CDR3 sequences, about 10% seen once. Study-wide results and limits: Positively correlated with patch test score were the counts of PT1 expanded TCRs. No shift was seen in TCRs above 1 in 1000 frequency with DPC sensitization.

Sequencing was performed on whole blood, taken in connection with sensitization to the hapten diphenylcyclopropenone (DPC). The V gene is TRBV30, the J gene TRBJ2-1; 12 bases agree with TRBD2. The receptor comes from a woman between 50 and 59 years old with alopecia areata. Some clones in this sample may be carry-over from other donors' samples. In DNA form, the CDR3 reads TGTGCCTGGAGTAGGCTAGCGGGGGGGCGAGTTGAGCAGTTCTTC. Translated: CAWSRLAGGRVEQFF. The whole variable domain, filled in from reference TRBV30 and TRBJ2-1, reads SQTIHQWPATLVQPVGSPLSLECTVEGTSNPNLYWYRQAAGRGLQLLFYSVGIGQISSEVPQNLSASRPQDRQFILSSKKLLLSDSGFYLCAWSRLAGGRVEQFFGPGTRLTVL.